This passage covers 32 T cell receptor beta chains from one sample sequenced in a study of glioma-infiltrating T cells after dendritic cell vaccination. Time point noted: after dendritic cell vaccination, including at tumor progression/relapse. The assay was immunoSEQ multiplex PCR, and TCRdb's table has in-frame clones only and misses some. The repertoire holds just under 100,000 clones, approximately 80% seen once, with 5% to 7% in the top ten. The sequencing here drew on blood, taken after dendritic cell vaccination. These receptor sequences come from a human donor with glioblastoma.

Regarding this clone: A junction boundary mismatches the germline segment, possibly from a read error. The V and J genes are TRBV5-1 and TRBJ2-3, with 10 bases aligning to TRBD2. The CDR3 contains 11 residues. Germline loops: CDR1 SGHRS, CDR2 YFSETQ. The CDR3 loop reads CASSSGGAWNF. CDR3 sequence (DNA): TGCGCCAGCAGCAGCGGGGGGGCCTGGAATTTT.

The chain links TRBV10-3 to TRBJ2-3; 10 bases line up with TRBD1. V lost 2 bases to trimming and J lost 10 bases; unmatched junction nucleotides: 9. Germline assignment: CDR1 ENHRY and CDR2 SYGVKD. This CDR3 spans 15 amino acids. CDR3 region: CAISERLRQGASQYF. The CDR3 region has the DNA TGTGCCATCAGTGAGAGATTGAGACAGGGGGCTTCGCAGTATTTT.

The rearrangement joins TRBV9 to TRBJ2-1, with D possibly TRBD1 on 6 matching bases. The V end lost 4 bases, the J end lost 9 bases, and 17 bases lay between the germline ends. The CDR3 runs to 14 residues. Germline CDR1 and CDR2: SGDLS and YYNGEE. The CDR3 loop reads CASSKRGSPSEQFF. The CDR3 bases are TGTGCCAGCAGCAAGAGGGGGAGTCCCAGTGAGCAGTTCTTC. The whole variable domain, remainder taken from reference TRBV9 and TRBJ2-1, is DSGVTQTPKHLITATGQRVTLRCSPRSGDLSVYWYQQSLDQGLQFLIQYYNGEERAKGNILERFSAQQFPDLHSELNLSSLELGDSALYFCASSKRGSPSEQFFGPGTRLTVL.

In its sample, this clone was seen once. Written as DNA, the CDR3 is TGTGCCAGCACCCCACAGGGCAGATTCAATCAGCCCCAGCATTTT. Its protein product is CASTPQGRFNQPQHF. The V and J genes are TRBV2 and TRBJ1-5; perhaps TRBD1 as D (6 bases). V lost 7 bases to trimming and J lost 3 bases, with 16 bases between them. Germline loops: CDR1 SNHLY, CDR2 FYNNEI. The CDR3 is 15 residues long.

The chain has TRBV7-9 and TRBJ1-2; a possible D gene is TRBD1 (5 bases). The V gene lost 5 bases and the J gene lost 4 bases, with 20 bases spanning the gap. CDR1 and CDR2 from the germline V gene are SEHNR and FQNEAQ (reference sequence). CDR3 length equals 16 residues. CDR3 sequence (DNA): TGTGCCAGCAGCCCCCCGCCGGCCCCCGGGGGCTATGGCTACACCTTC. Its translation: CASSPPPAPGGYGYTF.

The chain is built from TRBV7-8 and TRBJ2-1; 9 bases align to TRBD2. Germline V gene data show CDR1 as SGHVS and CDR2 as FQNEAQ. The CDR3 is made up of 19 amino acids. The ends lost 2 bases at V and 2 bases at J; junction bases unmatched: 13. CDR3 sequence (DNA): TGTGCCAGCAGCTTAAGGGTGTATAGCGGGAGTGACGCCTACAATGAGCAGTTCTTC. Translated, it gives CASSLRVYSGSDAYNEQFF. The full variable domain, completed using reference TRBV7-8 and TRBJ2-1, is GAGVSQSPRYKVAKRGQDVALRCDPISGHVSLFWYQQALGQGPEFLTYFQNEAQLDKSGLPSDRFFAERPEGSVSTLKIQRTQQEDSAVYLCASSLRVYSGSDAYNEQFFGPGTRLTVL.

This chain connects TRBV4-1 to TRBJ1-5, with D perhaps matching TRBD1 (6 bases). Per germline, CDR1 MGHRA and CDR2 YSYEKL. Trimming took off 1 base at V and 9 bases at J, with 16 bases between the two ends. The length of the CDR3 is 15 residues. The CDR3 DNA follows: TGCGCCAGCAGCCAAGTGGGGACACCTGAATCGCCCCAGCATTTT. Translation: CASSQVGTPESPQHF.

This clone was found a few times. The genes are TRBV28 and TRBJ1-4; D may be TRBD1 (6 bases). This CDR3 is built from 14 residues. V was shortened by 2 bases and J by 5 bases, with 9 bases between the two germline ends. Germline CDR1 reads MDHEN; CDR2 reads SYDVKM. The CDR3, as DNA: TGTGCCAGCAGTTTAGGGGGCCGAAATGAAAAACTGTTTTTT. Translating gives CASSLGGRNEKLFF.

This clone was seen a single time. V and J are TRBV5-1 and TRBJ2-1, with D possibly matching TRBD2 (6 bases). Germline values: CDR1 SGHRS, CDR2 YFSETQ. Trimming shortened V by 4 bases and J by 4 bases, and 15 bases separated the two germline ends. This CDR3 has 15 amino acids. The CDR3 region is CASSAEPGLYNEQFF. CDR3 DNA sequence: TGCGCCAGCAGCGCGGAACCGGGACTTTACAATGAGCAGTTCTTC.

CDR3 in DNA: TGTGCCAGCAGTTTAGGGAGCCAAAATACGGGGGAGCAGTACTTC. Its protein is CASSLGSQNTGEQYF. The V call is TRBV27, the J call TRBJ2-7; D possibly corresponds to TRBD2 (5 bases). V lost 2 bases, J lost 7 bases, and 18 bases lay in between. This CDR3 region has 15 residues. The germline CDR1 and CDR2 sequences are MNHEY and SMNVEV (reference sequence).

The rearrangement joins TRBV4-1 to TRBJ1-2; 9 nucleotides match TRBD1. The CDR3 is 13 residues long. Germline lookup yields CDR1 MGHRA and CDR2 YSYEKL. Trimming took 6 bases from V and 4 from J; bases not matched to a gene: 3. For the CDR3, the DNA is TGCGCCAGCAGGGAGGACAGGGGCTATGGCTACACCTTC. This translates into CASREDRGYGYTF.

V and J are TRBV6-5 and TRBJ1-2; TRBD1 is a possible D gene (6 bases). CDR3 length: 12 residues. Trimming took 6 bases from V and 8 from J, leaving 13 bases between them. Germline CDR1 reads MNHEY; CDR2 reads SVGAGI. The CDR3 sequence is CASSPDRRGYTF. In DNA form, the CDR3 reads TGTGCCAGCAGCCCAGACAGGCGGGGCTACACCTTC.

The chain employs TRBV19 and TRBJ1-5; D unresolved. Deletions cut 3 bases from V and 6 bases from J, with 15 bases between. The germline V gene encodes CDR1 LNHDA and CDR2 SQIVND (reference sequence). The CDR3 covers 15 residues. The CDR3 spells CASSINGNRGQPQHF. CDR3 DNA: TGTGCCAGTAGTATCAATGGGAATCGGGGTCAGCCCCAGCATTTT.

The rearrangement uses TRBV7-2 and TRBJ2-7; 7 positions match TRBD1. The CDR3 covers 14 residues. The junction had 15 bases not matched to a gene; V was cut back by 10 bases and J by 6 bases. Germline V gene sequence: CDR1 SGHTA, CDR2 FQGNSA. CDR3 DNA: TGTGCCATCGTCGGGCCAGGGGGTTCGTCCGAGCAGTACTTC. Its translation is CAIVGPGGSSEQYF.

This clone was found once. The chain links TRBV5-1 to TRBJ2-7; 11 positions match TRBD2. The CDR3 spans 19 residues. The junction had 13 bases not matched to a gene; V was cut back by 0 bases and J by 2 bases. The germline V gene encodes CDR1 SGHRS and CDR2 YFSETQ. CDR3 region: CASSLGGGFLAGGPYEQYF. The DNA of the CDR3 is TGCGCCAGCAGCTTGGGCGGGGGGTTTCTAGCGGGAGGCCCCTACGAGCAGTACTTC.

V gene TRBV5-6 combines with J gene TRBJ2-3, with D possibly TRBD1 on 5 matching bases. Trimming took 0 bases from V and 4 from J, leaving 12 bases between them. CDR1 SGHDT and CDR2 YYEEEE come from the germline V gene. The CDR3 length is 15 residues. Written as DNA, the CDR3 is TGTGCCAGCAGCTTGGTTCAGGGTGTGGCAGATACGCAGTATTTT. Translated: CASSLVQGVADTQYF.

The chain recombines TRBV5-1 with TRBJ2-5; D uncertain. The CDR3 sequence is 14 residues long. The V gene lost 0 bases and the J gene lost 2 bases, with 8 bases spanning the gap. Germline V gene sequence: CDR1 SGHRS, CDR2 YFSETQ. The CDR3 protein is CASSLEAVQETQYF. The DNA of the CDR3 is TGCGCCAGCAGCTTGGAAGCTGTTCAAGAGACCCAGTACTTC.

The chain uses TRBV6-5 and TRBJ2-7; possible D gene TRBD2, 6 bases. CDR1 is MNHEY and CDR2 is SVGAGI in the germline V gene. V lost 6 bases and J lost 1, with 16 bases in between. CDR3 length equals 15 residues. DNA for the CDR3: TGTGCCAGCAGCTCCGCCGCCGGGAGATCCTACGAGCAGTACTTC. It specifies CASSSAAGRSYEQYF.

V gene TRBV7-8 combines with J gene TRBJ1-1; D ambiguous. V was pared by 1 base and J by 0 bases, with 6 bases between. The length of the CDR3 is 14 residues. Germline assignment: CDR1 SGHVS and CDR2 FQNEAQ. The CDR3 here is CASSLGYMNTEAFF. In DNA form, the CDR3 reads TGTGCCAGCAGCTTAGGGTACATGAACACTGAAGCTTTCTTT.

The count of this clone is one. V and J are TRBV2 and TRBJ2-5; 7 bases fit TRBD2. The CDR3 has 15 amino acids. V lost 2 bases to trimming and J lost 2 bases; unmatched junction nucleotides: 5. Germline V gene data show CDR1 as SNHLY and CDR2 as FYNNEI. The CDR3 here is CASSEQAGRQETQYF. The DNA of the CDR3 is TGTGCCAGCAGTGAACAAGCGGGACGGCAAGAGACCCAGTACTTC.

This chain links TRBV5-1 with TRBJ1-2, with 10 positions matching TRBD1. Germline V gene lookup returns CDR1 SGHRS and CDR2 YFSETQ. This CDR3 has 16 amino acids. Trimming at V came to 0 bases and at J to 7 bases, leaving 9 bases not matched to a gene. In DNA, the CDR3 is TGCGCCAGCAGCTTGGCCGTCGGGACAGGGGCAACTGGCTACACCTTC. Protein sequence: CASSLAVGTGATGYTF.

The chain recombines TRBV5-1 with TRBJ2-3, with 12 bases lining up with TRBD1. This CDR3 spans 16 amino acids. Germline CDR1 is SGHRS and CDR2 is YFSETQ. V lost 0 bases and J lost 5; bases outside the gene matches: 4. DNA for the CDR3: TGCGCCAGCAGCTTGGCCGGGACAGGGGGCAGAGATACGCAGTATTTT. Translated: CASSLAGTGGRDTQYF.

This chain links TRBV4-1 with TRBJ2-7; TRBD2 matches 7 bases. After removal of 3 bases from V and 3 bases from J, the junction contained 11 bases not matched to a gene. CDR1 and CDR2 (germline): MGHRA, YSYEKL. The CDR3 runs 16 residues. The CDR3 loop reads CASSHLLSGNRYEQYF. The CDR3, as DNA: TGCGCCAGCAGCCATCTCCTCAGCGGGAACCGCTACGAGCAGTACTTC.

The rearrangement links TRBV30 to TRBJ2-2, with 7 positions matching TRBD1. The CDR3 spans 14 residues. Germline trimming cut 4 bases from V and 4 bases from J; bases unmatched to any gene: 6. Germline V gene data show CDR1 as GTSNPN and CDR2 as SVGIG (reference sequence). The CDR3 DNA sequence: TGTGCCTGGATGTCGGGACAGCCCACCGGGGAGCTGTTTTTT. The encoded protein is CAWMSGQPTGELFF.

CDR3 sequence (DNA): TGTGCCAGCATCCTTGCAGGGGGCAATGGCTACACCTTC. This translates into CASILAGGNGYTF. The chain carries TRBV7-9 and TRBJ1-2; TRBD1 matches 8 bases. V gave up 7 bases and J gave up 6 bases; unmatched junction bases: 7. Germline-derived CDR1 and CDR2 are SEHNR and FQNEAQ (reference sequence). The CDR3 covers 13 residues.

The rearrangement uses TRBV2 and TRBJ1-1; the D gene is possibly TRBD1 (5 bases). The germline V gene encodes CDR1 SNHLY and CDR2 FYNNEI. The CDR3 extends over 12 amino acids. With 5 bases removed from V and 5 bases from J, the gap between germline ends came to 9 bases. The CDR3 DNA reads TGTGCCAGCAGTTCAGGGTATACTGAAGCTTTCTTT. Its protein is CASSSGYTEAFF.

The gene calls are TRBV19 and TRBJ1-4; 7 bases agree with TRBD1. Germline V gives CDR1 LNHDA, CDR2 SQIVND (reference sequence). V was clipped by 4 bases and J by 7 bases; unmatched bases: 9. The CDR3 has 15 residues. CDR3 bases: TGTGCCAGTAGTACGACAGGTGCAGGGGGTGAAAAACTGTTTTTT. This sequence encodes CASSTTGAGGEKLFF.

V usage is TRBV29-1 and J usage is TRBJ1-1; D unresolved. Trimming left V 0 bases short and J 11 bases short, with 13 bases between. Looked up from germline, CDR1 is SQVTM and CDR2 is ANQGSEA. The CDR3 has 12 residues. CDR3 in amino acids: CSVEEPAGGAFF. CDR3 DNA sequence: TGCAGCGTTGAAGAACCCGCAGGTGGGGCTTTCTTT.

The DNA for the CDR3 is TGTGCCAGCAGCCATAGGGCGACAGGGGAAGCTTTCTTT. It codes for CASSHRATGEAFF. The chain uses TRBV7-9 and TRBJ1-1, with TRBD1 matching 7 bases. Germline V lookup: CDR1 SEHNR, CDR2 FQNEAQ (reference sequence). This CDR3 is built from 13 residues. The J segment lost 8 bases and the V segment lost 5 bases, leaving 8 bases of the junction unmatched. Drawing the rest from reference TRBV7-9 and TRBJ1-1, the complete variable domain is DTGVSQNPRHKITKRGQNVTFRCDPISEHNRLYWYRQTLGQGPEFLTYFQNEAQLEKSRLLSDRFSAERPKGSFSTLEIQRTEQGDSAMYLCASSHRATGEAFFGQGTRLTVV.

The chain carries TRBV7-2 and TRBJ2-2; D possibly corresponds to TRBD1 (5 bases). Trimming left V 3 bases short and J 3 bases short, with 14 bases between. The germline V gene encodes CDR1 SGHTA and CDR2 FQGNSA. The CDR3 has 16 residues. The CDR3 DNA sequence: TGTGCCAGCAGCTTGACAGAGCTAATTTACACCGGGGAGCTGTTTTTT. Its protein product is CASSLTELIYTGELFF.

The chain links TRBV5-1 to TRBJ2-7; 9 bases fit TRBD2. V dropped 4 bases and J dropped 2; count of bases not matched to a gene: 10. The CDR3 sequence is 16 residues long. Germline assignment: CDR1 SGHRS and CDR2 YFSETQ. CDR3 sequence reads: CASSPTRASGTYEQYF. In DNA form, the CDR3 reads TGCGCCAGCAGCCCGACCCGAGCTAGCGGGACCTACGAGCAGTACTTC.

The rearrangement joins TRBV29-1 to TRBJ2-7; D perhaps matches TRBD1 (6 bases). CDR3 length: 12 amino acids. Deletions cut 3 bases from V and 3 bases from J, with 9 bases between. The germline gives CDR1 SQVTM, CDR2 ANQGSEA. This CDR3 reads CSVEMDSYEQYF. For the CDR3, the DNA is TGCAGCGTTGAGATGGACAGCTACGAGCAGTACTTC.